The 17 T cell receptor beta chains below were found in one sample sequenced in a study of cytomegalovirus exposure and HLA in healthy donors. The PCR was carried out with 60 Vbeta primers and 13 Jbeta primers. The protocol was immunoSEQ multiplex PCR, while the TCRdb copy is restricted to in-frame clones and leaves out a portion. The sample has 160,000 or so clones; around 77% are singletons. Source material: PBMCs. The receptors come from a man in his 60s in good health and CMV-seronegative.

The chain has TRBV27 and TRBJ1-4, with TRBD1 matching over 7 bases. V lost 2 bases to trimming and J lost 4 bases; unmatched junction nucleotides: 4. This CDR3 has 15 amino acids. In germline, CDR1 is MNHEY, CDR2 SMNVEV (reference sequence). The CDR3 bases are TGTGCCAGCAGTTTACGGAGGGGGCTTAATGAAAAACTGTTTTTT. Translated: CASSLRRGLNEKLFF.

The chain employs TRBV7-2 and TRBJ2-7; 8 bases are shared with TRBD2. Germline trimming cut 5 bases from V and 4 bases from J; bases unmatched to any gene: 10. The germline V gene has CDR1 SGHTA and CDR2 FQGNSA. This CDR3 region has 15 residues. The CDR3: CASSTSGTREYEQYF. The CDR3, as DNA: TGTGCCAGCAGCACTTCCGGGACTAGGGAGTACGAGCAGTACTTC.

The gene calls are TRBV7-9 and TRBJ2-3; 9 bases line up with TRBD2. CDR3 length equals 17 residues. Unmatched junction bases numbered 12, after V lost 5 bases and J lost 3 bases. Per germline, CDR1 SEHNR and CDR2 FQNEAQ (reference sequence). DNA for the CDR3: TGTGCCAGCAGCCCAGAGGGCGGGGGGGCCGTAACAGATACGCAGTATTTT. Translation gives CASSPEGGGAVTDTQYF. Looking up the rest from reference TRBV7-9 and TRBJ2-3 gives the full variable domain: DTGVSQNPRHKITKRGQNVTFRCDPISEHNRLYWYRQTLGQGPEFLTYFQNEAQLEKSRLLSDRFSAERPKGSFSTLEIQRTEQGDSAMYLCASSPEGGGAVTDTQYFGPGTRLTVL.

V and J are TRBV11-1 and TRBJ2-7; tentative D call: TRBD1 (6 bases). Looked up from germline, CDR1 is SGHAT and CDR2 is FQDESV (reference sequence). Trimming left V 6 bases short and J 1 base short, with 10 bases between. CDR3 length: 13 amino acids. CDR3 region: CASSRGTSYEQYF. As DNA, the CDR3 is TGTGCCAGCAGTCGAGGGACATCCTACGAGCAGTACTTC.

The chain joins TRBV7-6 to TRBJ2-7; tentative D call: TRBD2 (5 bases). The V and J ends lost 5 bases and 6 bases respectively, with 20 bases between them. Germline V gene sequence: CDR1 SGHVS, CDR2 FNYEAQ. This CDR3 has 15 amino acids. Here the CDR3 DNA reads TGTGCCAGCAGCACTCCGGGAAGCCGGTTCGGCGAGCAGTACTTC. Translation gives CASSTPGSRFGEQYF.

This clone has a handful of counts. V usage is TRBV6-5 and J usage is TRBJ2-5; 8 positions agree with TRBD2. The J call may be faulty, since TRBJ2-7 better matches the DNA end. The CDR3 is made up of 14 amino acids. Germline lookup yields CDR1 MNHEY and CDR2 SVGAGI. CDR3 protein: CASSRGGPQGEQYF. The DNA of the CDR3 is TGTGCCAGCAGCCGCGGGGGGCCCCAGGGCGAGCAGTACTTC.

This chain joins TRBV9 and TRBJ2-1; a possible D gene is TRBD2 (7 bases). CDR1 and CDR2 (germline): SGDLS, YYNGEE. The CDR3 loop spans 15 amino acids. V was trimmed by 3 bases and J by 3 bases, leaving 13 bases between them. The CDR3, as DNA: TGTGCCAGCAGCGCAGAGGGGGAGGGCTACAATGAGCAGTTCTTC. Its translation: CASSAEGEGYNEQFF.

J is TRBJ1-1 and V is TRBV6-5; a weak D match, TRBD1 (6 bases). From germline, CDR1 is MNHEY and CDR2 SVGAGI. The CDR3 consists of 15 residues. The ends were cut back, 5 bases at V and 3 bases at J, with 16 bases in the middle. This CDR3 reads CASSQLQGSDTEAFF. As DNA, the CDR3 is TGTGCCAGCAGTCAACTACAGGGATCGGACACTGAAGCTTTCTTT.

The gene calls are TRBV16 and TRBJ2-1; D perhaps matches TRBD1 (6 bases). The V end lost 2 bases, the J end lost 2 bases, and 7 bases lay between the germline ends. The CDR3 runs 14 residues. In germline, CDR1 is KGHSY, CDR2 FQNENV. The DNA for the CDR3 is TGTGCCAGCAGCCAAGGACAGACCTACAATGAGCAGTTCTTC. Its protein product is CASSQGQTYNEQFF.

The chain employs TRBV19 and TRBJ2-6, with TRBD1 as a possible D gene (6 bases). Germline CDR1 is LNHDA and CDR2 is SQIVND (reference sequence). The V and J ends lost 6 bases and 1 base respectively, with 10 bases between them. This CDR3 is built from 15 residues. The CDR3 region has the DNA TGTGCCAGTAGGATACAGGGTTCTGGGGCCAACGTCCTGACTTTC. This codes for CASRIQGSGANVLTF.

The gene calls are TRBV23-1 and TRBJ1-2; D gene ambiguous. TRBV23-1 is marked as an open reading frame, function uncertain. This CDR3 is built from 14 residues. The V and J ends lost 1 base and 0 bases respectively, with 6 bases between them. CDR3 in amino acids: CASSQLSSNYGYTF. In nucleotides, the CDR3 is TGCGCCAGCAGTCAATTAAGCTCTAACTATGGCTACACCTTC.

This chain links TRBV5-1 with TRBJ2-5; 7 bases map to TRBD1. In germline, CDR1 is SGHRS, CDR2 YFSETQ. This CDR3 has 15 amino acids. V lost 6 bases, J lost 0 bases, and 8 bases stayed unmatched. The CDR3 spells CASTRDSPYQETQYF. The CDR3, as DNA: TGCGCCAGCACCCGGGACAGCCCGTACCAAGAGACCCAGTACTTC.

This clone has only one observation. The J gene is TRBJ2-7, the V gene TRBV7-9; unclear D gene. Trimming shortened V by 1 base and J by 2 bases, and 6 bases separated the two germline ends. The CDR3 contains 13 residues. The germline V gene has CDR1 SEHNR and CDR2 FQNEAQ (reference sequence). CDR3 protein: CASSLDSPYEQYF. The DNA of the CDR3 is TGTGCCAGCAGCTTAGACAGCCCCTACGAGCAGTACTTC.

The V call is TRBV10-3, the J call TRBJ2-3; a possible D gene is TRBD2 (6 bases). V was shortened by 5 bases and J by 6 bases, with 15 bases between the two germline ends. The CDR3 loop spans 14 amino acids. CDR1 is ENHRY and CDR2 is SYGVKD in the germline V gene. The CDR3 here is CAISPGLVADTQYF. CDR3 nucleotide sequence: TGTGCCATCAGTCCGGGACTGGTCGCCGATACGCAGTATTTT.

This clone was found a few times. The chain couples TRBV5-6 to TRBJ2-3; 8 bases align to TRBD2. This CDR3 has 17 amino acids. J gave up 4 bases and V 0 bases, and 10 bases lay outside the gene matches. Per germline, CDR1 SGHDT and CDR2 YYEEEE. The CDR3 DNA follows: TGTGCCAGCAGCTTGGGGGTTTTTGGCGGGAGGCCAGATACGCAGTATTTT. Translated, it gives CASSLGVFGGRPDTQYF.

This clone was recorded a few times. The CDR3 is CASSATGQGADEQYF. CDR3 DNA: TGTGCCAGCAGCGCGACAGGACAGGGGGCGGACGAGCAGTACTTC. The gene calls are TRBV21-1 and TRBJ2-7; no DNA check was done on the table's D call, TRBD1. TRBV21-1 is reported as a pseudogene. The CDR3 length is 15 residues.

V is TRBV7-6 and J is TRBJ2-6; D is possibly TRBD1 (5 bases). CDR1 is SGHVS, CDR2 FNYEAQ, per germline. This CDR3 is 18 amino acids long. V was cut by 1 base and J by 2 bases, with 15 bases left in between. The CDR3 DNA reads as TGTGCCAGCAGCTTAGGTTTTAGGCAGGGCGCTGGGGCCAACGTCCTGACTTTC. It encodes CASSLGFRQGAGANVLTF.